The entry below gives a single T cell receptor beta chain sequence along with its context. The sample belongs to a study of T cell changes during pregnancy in multiple sclerosis. This CDR3 is 13 amino acids long. V was shortened by 0 bases and J by 5 bases, with 7 bases between the two germline ends. CDR1 and CDR2 (germline): ENHRY, SYGVKD. The method was immunoSEQ multiplex PCR; TCRdb's version includes in-frame clones alone and lacks a portion of them. This table holds about 68,000 clones, less than 95% found once. V gene TRBV10-3 combines with J gene TRBJ2-5; D gene ambiguous. This clonotype originated in a female donor with multiple sclerosis, enrolled in a pregnancy study. The specimen comprised peripheral blood, sampled in the third trimester of pregnancy. The CDR3 bases are TGTGCCATCAGTGAGTCGACTCTTGAGACCCAGTACTTC. It specifies CAISESTLETQYF.